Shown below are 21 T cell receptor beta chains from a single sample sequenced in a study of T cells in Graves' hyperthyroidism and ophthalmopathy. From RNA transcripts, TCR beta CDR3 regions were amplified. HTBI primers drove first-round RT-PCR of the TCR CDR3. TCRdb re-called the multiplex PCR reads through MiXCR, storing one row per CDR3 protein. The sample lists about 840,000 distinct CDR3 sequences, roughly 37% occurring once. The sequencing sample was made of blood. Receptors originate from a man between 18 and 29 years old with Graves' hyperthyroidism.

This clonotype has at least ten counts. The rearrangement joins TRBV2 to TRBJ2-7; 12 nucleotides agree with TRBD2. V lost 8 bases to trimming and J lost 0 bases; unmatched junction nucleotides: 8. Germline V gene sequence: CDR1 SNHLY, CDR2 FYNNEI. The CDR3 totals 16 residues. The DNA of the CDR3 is TGTGCCAGCTCACTAGCGGGAGGAAAGAGCTCCTACGAGCAGTACTTC. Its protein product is CASSLAGGKSSYEQYF.

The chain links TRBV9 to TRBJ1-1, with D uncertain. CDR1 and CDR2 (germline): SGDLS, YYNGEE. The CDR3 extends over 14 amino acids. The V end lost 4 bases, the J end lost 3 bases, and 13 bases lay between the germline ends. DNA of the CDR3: TGTGCCAGCAGCCCCAGAAGTATCGACACTGAAGCTTTCTTT. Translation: CASSPRSIDTEAFF.

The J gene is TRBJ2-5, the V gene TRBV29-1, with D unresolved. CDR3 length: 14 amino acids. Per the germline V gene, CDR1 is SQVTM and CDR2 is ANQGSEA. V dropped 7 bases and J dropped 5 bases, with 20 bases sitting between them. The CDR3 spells CSAHMGTGSETQYF. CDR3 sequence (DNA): TGCAGCGCTCATATGGGAACCGGGTCGGAGACCCAGTACTTC.

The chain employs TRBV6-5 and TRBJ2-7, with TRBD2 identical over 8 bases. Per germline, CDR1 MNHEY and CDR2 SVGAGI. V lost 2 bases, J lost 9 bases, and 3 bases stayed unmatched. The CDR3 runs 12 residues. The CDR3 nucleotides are TGTGCCAGCAGTTACCTCGCGGGAGGGCAGTACTTC. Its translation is CASSYLAGGQYF.

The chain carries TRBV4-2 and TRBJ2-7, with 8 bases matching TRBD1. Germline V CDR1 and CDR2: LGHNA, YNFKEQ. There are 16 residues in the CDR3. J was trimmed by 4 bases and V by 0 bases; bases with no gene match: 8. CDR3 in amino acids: CASSQDRSGQEYEQYF. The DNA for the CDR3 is TGTGCCAGCAGCCAAGATCGGTCGGGACAGGAGTACGAGCAGTACTTC.

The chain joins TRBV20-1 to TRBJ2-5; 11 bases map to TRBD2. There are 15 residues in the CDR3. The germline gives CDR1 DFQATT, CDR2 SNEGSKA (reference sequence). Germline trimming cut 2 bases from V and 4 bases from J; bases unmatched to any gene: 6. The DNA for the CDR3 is TGCAGTGCTAGACTAGCGGGGGGCCCCGGAGAGACCCAGTACTTC. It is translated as CSARLAGGPGETQYF.

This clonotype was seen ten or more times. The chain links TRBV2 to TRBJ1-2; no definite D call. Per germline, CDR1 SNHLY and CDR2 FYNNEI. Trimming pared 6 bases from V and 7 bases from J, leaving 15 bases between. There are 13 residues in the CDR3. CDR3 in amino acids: CASREEGASGYTF. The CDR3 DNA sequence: TGTGCCAGCAGGGAGGAGGGTGCTAGTGGCTACACCTTC.

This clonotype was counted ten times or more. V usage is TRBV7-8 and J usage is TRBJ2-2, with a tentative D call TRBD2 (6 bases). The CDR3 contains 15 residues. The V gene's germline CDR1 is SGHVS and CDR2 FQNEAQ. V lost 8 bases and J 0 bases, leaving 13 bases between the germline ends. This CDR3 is CASGGTASNTGELFF. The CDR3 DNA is TGTGCCAGCGGGGGGACCGCCTCGAACACCGGGGAGCTGTTTTTT.

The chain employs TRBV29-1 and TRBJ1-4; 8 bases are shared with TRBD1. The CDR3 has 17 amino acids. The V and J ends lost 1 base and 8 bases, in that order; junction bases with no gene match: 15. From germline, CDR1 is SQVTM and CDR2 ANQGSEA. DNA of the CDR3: TGCAGCGTTGAAGGCGGGACAGGTTCCCCGGTAGGCGAAAAACTGTTTTTT. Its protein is CSVEGGTGSPVGEKLFF.

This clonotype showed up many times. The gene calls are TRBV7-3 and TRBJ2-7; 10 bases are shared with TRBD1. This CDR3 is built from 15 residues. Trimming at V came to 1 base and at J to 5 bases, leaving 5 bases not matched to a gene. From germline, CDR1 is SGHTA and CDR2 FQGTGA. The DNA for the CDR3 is TGTGCCAGCAGCTTAATGACCGGGACAGGGGACGAGCAGTACTTC. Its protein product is CASSLMTGTGDEQYF.

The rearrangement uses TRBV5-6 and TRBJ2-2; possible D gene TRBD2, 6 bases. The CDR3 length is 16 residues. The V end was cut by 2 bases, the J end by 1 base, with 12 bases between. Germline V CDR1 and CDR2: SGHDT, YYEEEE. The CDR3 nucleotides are TGTGCCAGCAGCTTTGCGGCGGGACTGAACACCGGGGAGCTGTTTTTT. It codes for CASSFAAGLNTGELFF.

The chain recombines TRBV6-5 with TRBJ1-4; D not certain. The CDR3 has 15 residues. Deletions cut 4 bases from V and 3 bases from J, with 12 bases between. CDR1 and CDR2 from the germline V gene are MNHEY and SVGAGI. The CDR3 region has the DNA TGTGCCAGCAGTTCCGCCGAGGCCGCTAATGAAAAACTGTTTTTT. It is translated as CASSSAEAANEKLFF.

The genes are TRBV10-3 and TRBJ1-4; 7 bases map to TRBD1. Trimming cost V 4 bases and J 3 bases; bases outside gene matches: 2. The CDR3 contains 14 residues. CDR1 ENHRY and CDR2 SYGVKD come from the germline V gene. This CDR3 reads CAISGGQPNEKLFF. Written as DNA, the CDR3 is TGTGCCATCAGTGGGGGACAGCCTAATGAAAAACTGTTTTTT.

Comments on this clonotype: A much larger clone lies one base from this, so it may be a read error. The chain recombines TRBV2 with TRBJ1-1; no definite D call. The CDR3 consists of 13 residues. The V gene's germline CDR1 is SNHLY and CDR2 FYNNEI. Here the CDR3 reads CASRYGGNTEASF. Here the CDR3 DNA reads TGTGCCAGCAGATACGGCGGAAACACTGAAGCTTCCTTT.

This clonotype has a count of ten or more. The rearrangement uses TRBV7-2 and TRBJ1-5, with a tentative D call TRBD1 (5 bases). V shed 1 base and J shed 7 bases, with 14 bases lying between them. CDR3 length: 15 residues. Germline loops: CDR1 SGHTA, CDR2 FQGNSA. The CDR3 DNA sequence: TGTGCCAGCAGCTTAGAGCTGGGGCCCAGCCAGCCCCAGCATTTT. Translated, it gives CASSLELGPSQPQHF.

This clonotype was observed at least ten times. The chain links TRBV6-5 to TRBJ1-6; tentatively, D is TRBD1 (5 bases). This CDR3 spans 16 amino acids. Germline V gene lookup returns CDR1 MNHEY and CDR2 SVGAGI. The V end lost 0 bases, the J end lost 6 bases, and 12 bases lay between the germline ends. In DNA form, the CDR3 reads TGTGCCAGCAGTTACTCTCAGGGTACCCGTAATTCACCCCTCCACTTT. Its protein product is CASSYSQGTRNSPLHF.

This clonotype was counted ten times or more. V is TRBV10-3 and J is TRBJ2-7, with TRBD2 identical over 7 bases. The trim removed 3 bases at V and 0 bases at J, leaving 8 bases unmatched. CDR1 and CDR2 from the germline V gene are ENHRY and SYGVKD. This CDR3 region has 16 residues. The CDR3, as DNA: TGTGCCATCAGTGACGCCGAGACTAGCCGCTCCTACGAGCAGTACTTC. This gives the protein CAISDAETSRSYEQYF.

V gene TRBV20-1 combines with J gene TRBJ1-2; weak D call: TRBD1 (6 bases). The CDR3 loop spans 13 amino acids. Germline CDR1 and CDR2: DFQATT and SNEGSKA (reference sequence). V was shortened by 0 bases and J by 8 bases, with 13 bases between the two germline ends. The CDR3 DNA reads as TGCAGTGCTAGAGAGGGGGACACGGTCGGCTACACCTTC. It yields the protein CSAREGDTVGYTF.

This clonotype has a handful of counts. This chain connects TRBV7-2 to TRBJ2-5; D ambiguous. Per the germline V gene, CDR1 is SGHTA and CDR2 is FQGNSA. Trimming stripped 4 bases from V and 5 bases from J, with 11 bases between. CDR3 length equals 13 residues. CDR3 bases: TGTGCCAGCAGCTCTAGTGCCGGGGAGACCCAGTACTTC. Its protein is CASSSSAGETQYF. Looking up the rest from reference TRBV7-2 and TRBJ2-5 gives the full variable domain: GAGVSQSPSNKVTEKGKDVELRCDPISGHTALYWYRQSLGQGLEFLIYFQGNSAPDKSGLPSDRFSAERTGGSVSTLTIQRTQQEDSAVYLCASSSSAGETQYFGPGTRLLVL.

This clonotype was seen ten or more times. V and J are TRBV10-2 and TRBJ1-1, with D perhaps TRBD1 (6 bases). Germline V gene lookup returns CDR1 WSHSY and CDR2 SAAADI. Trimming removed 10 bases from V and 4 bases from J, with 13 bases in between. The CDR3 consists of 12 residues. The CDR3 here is CATYKGGTEAFF. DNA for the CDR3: TGCGCCACCTACAAGGGGGGCACTGAAGCTTTCTTT.

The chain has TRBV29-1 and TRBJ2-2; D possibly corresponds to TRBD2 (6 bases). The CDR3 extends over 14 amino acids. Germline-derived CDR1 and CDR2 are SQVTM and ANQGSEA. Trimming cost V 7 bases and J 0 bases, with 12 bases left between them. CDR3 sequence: CSARRAANTGELFF. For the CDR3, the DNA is TGCAGCGCCCGGAGGGCCGCGAACACCGGGGAGCTGTTTTTT.